The present T cell receptor (beta chain) was sequenced within a study of Tregs in tolerant kidney transplant recipients. As to this clone: Antigen unknown.

The V gene's germline CDR1 is SGDLS and CDR2 YYNGEE. Losses at the gene ends were 4 bases for V and 1 base for J; bases not matched to a gene: 5. The CDR3 spans 15 residues. The nonmyeloablative bone marrow transplants came from related graft donors, with transient mixed chimerism. Thawed PBMCs were FACS-sorted into unstimulated CD4+CD25+CD127- regulatory T cells, CD4+CD25- non-regulatory cells, CD4 and CD8 cells. Measured with immunoSEQ multiplex PCR; TCRdb has only the in-frame clones, and not every one. The table shows approximately 81,000 clones, with 91% occurring only once. Study-level findings and limits: Some patients' samples used different primers over time, so nucleotide sequences weren't comparable. Biological reproducibility was not directly addressed in this study. Findings come from small patient numbers and require larger validation.

Sequencing used CD4+ T cells from blood (PBMCs), obtained 24 months after the transplant. The V gene is TRBV9, the J gene TRBJ1-1, with 9 bases that match TRBD1. The source of this sequence is a human patient who received a combined kidney and bone marrow transplant. The graft donor may account for some of the T cells. The CDR3 region has the DNA TGTGCCAGCAGCAAGACAGGGGGTGGGAACACTGAAGCTTTCTTT. Translation: CASSKTGGGNTEAFF. Full variable domain (rest looked up from reference TRBV9 and TRBJ1-1): DSGVTQTPKHLITATGQRVTLRCSPRSGDLSVYWYQQSLDQGLQFLIQYYNGEERAKGNILERFSAQQFPDLHSELNLSSLELGDSALYFCASSKTGGGNTEAFFGQGTRLTVV.